This is a list of T cell receptor beta chains from one sample in a study of blood T cell repertoires in COVID-19. Assay used: immunoSEQ multiplex PCR; TCRdb lists only in-frame clones, some missing. Altogether roughly 100,000 clones are present, 80% to 90% being singletons, with the ten largest covering more than 2%. The sequenced sample was peripheral blood. All receptors derive from a human donor in a cohort sampled during active COVID-19. CDR3s include the opening cysteine and the closing phenylalanine or tryptophan. The order of the fields is J gene, clone size, D gene, V gene, CDR3 protein, CDR3 DNA. The D gene is left open where the match is weak. Expanded clones are given a class, and other clones once, few, many or no size at all.

TRBJ1-2	-	-	TRBV6-6	CASSPADYDYTF	TGTGCCAGCAGCCCGGCAGACTATGACTACACCTTC
TRBJ1-6	-	-	TRBV9	CASSLIDSSNSPLHF	TGTGCCAGCAGCCTAATAGACAGTTCGAATTCACCCCTCCACTTT
TRBJ2-1	-	TRBD1	TRBV5-1	CASSLTETGTGPGTFF	TGCGCCAGCAGCTTGACCGAAACCGGGACAGGTCCTGGGACGTTCTTC
TRBJ1-2	-	TRBD1	TRBV15	CATSRDKAGGTIYGYTF	TGTGCCACCAGCAGAGATAAAGCAGGGGGAACGATCTATGGCTACACCTTC
TRBJ2-3	once	-	TRBV2	CASSLSTGRGADTQYF	TGTGCCAGCAGTCTATCGACAGGGCGGGGGGCAGATACGCAGTATTTT
TRBJ1-2	-	TRBD1	TRBV19	CASTLHGTGVVDYGYTF	TGTGCCAGTACCCTACACGGGACAGGGGTCGTTGACTATGGCTACACCTTC
TRBJ1-1	-	-	TRBV3-1/TRBV3-2	CASSQGGVEAFF	TGTGCCAGCAGCCAGGGGGGGGTTGAAGCTTTCTTT
TRBJ2-3	-	-	TRBV24-1	CATSDTTATDTQYF	TGTGCCACCAGTGACACCACCGCGACAGATACGCAGTATTTT
TRBJ2-3	-	-	TRBV6-6	CASSYGASEDTQYF	TGTGCCAGCAGTTATGGGGCTAGCGAAGATACGCAGTATTTT
TRBJ2-1	-	TRBD2	TRBV6-5	CASIRLREDNEQFF	TGTGCCAGCATTCGACTTCGGGAGGACAATGAGCAGTTCTTC
TRBJ1-4	-	-	TRBV18	CASSLQGITNEKLFF	TGTGCCAGCTCGCTTCAGGGAATTACTAATGAAAAACTGTTTTTT
TRBJ1-3	-	-	TRBV7-3	CASSLLGTGNTIYF	TGTGCCAGCAGCTTACTTGGGACAGGAAACACCATATATTTT
TRBJ1-1	-	-	TRBV23-1	CASSQLDGREAFF	TGCGCCAGCAGTCAACTGGACGGGAGGGAAGCTTTCTTT
TRBJ2-3	-	-	TRBV19	CASSIGLYLSTDTQYF	TGTGCCAGTAGTATCGGACTATACCTTAGCACAGATACGCAGTATTTT
TRBJ2-2	-	-	TRBV12-3/TRBV12-4	CASSLVPAGELFF	TGTGCCAGCAGTTTAGTTCCGGCCGGGGAGCTGTTTTTT
TRBJ1-1	few	-	TRBV19	CASSVKQGTEAFF	TGTGCCAGTAGTGTAAAACAGGGCACTGAAGCTTTCTTT
TRBJ1-4	few	TRBD1	TRBV5-4	CASSFVGTGIYEKLFF	TGTGCCAGCAGCTTCGTTGGGACAGGGATTTATGAAAAACTGTTTTTT
TRBJ1-2	-	-	TRBV7-8	CASSLEPGGYTF	TGTGCCAGCAGCTTAGAGCCGGGGGGCTACACCTTC
TRBJ1-1	-	TRBD1	TRBV10-2	CASRQGAGEAFF	TGCGCCAGCAGACAGGGGGCCGGTGAAGCTTTCTTT
TRBJ2-7	-	-	TRBV5-1	CASSLGQASYEQYF	TGCGCCAGCAGCTTGGGCCAGGCCTCCTACGAGCAGTACTTC
TRBJ1-1	-	-	TRBV3-1/TRBV3-2	CASSQNRLAFF	TGTGCCAGCAGCCAAAATCGTCTCGCTTTCTTT
TRBJ2-5	-	-	TRBV2	CASTPILETQYF	TGTGCCAGCACCCCTATCTTAGAGACCCAGTACTTC
TRBJ2-1	-	-	TRBV28	CASRRTALYNEQFF	TGTGCCAGCAGGAGGACTGCTCTCTACAATGAGCAGTTCTTC
TRBJ1-3	-	-	TRBV5-4	CASSQDFSGNTIYF	TGTGCCAGCAGCCAGGACTTCTCTGGAAACACCATATATTTT
TRBJ1-1	-	-	TRBV7-9	CASSFALGGGSTEAFF	TGTGCCAGCAGCTTCGCGTTGGGAGGAGGGTCCACTGAAGCTTTCTTT
TRBJ1-2	-	-	TRBV2	CASSVYPAARRGYTF	TGTGCCAGCAGTGTTTATCCGGCAGCGCGGAGAGGCTACACCTTC
TRBJ1-4	-	-	TRBV5-4	CASSLGGGGNEKLFF	TGTGCCAGCAGCTTGGGTGGGGGCGGTAATGAAAAACTGTTTTTT
TRBJ1-6	once	-	TRBV5-6	CASSLGGRQDSPLHF	TGTGCCAGCAGCTTGGGGGGTAGACAGGATTCACCCCTCCACTTT